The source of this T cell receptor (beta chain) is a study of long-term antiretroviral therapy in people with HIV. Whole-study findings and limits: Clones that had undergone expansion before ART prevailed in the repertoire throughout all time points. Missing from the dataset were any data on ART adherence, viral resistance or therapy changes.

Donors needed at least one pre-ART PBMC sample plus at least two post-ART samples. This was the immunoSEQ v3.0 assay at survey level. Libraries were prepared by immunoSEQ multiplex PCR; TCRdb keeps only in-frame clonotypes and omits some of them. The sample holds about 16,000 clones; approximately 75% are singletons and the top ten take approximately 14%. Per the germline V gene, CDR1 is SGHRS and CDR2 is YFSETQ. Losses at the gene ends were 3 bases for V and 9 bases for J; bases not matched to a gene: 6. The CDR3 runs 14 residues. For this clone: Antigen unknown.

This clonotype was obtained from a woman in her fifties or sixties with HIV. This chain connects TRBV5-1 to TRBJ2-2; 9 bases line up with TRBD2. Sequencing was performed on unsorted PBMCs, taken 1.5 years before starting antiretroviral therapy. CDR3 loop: CASSSGGGARELFF. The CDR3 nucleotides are TGCGCCAGCAGCTCCGGCGGGGGGGCAAGGGAGCTGTTTTTT. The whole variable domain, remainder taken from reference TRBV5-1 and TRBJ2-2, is KAGVTQTPRYLIKTRGQQVTLSCSPISGHRSVSWYQQTPGQGLQFLFEYFSETQRNKGNFPGRFSGRQFSNSRSEMNVSTLELGDSALYLCASSSGGGARELFFGEGSRLTVL.